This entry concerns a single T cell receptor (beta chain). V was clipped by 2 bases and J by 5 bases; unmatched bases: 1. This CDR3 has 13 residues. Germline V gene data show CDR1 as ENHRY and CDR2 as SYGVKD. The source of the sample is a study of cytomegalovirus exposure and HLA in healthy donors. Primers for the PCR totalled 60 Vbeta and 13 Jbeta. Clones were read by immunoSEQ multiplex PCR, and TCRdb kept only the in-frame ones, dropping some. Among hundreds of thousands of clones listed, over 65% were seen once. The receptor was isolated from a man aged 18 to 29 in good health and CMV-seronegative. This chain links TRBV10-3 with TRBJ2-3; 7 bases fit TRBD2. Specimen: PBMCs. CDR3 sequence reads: CAISEGRGDTQYF. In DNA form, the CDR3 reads TGTGCCATCAGTGAGGGGAGGGGAGATACGCAGTATTTT.